These T cell receptor beta chains were read from a single sample in a study of blood T cell repertoires in COVID-19. Repertoires were generated with immunoSEQ multiplex PCR, while TCRdb's copy carries only in-frame clones and drops some. The sample shows 450,000 to 500,000 clones, approximately 90% of them seen only once. Sequencing input: PBMCs or T cells enriched from blood (not recorded which). The source is a woman aged 18-35 years who had recovered from COVID-19. Both conserved end residues are part of each CDR3. D genes are given only for firm matches. Clone size is stated in some rows and not others, as once, few, many or a class when expanded.

D,size,J,V,CDR3,DNA
TRBD1,-,TRBJ1-1,TRBV4-1,CASSQEDRGRDEAFF,TGCGCCAGCAGCCAAGAGGACAGGGGGCGAGACGAAGCTTTCTTT
-,-,TRBJ2-1,TRBV7-9,CASTLSREEQFF,TGTGCCAGCACCCTTAGTCGGGAGGAGCAGTTCTTC
-,-,TRBJ1-1,TRBV13,CASSLGSRWRREAEAFF,TGTGCCAGCAGCTTAGGGTCCAGGTGGAGAAGGGAGGCTGAAGCTTTCTTT
-,once,TRBJ2-2,TRBV6-5,CASSSLGELFF,TGTGCCAGCAGTTCTCTCGGGGAGCTGTTTTTT
-,-,TRBJ1-6,TRBV12-5,CASGLVLGRSSYNSPLHF,TGTGCTAGTGGTTTGGTACTAGGCAGGAGCTCCTATAATTCACCCCTCCACTTT
-,-,TRBJ2-5,TRBV20-1,CSASRREGTETQYF,TGCAGTGCTAGTCGGAGGGAAGGGACGGAGACCCAGTACTTC
TRBD2,-,TRBJ2-1,TRBV7-3,CASSPTGGAYNEQFF,TGTGCCAGCAGTCCGACCGGGGGGGCATACAATGAGCAGTTCTTC
-,-,TRBJ1-2,TRBV5-1,CASSSAGGERRYDYGYTF,TGCGCCAGCAGCTCGGCGGGAGGGGAAAGGCGGTACGACTATGGCTACACCTTC
-,-,TRBJ1-2,TRBV6-5,CASNLGTPGGYTF,TGTGCCAGCAACCTCGGCACCCCGGGGGGCTACACCTTC
-,-,TRBJ2-7,TRBV5-1,CASSDGGYEQYF,TGCGCCAGCAGCGACGGCGGCTACGAGCAGTACTTC
TRBD1,-,TRBJ1-5,TRBV6-2/TRBV6-3,CASSFGTGGKQPQHF,TGTGCCAGCAGTTTTGGGACAGGGGGCAAACAGCCCCAGCATTTT
-,-,TRBJ2-2,TRBV2,CASSAQTSNTGELFF,TGTGCCAGCAGTGCGCAGACTTCGAACACCGGGGAGCTGTTTTTT
TRBD1,-,TRBJ1-5,TRBV2,CASRSTGVGQPQHF,TGTGCCAGCAGATCCACAGGGGTTGGTCAGCCCCAGCATTTT
TRBD1,-,TRBJ2-1,TRBV14,CASSLRDRYNEQFF,TGTGCCAGCAGCCTTCGGGACAGATACAATGAGCAGTTCTTC
TRBD1,-,TRBJ1-1,TRBV10-2,CASSHRDRDTEAFF,TGCGCCAGCAGCCACCGGGACAGGGACACTGAAGCTTTCTTT
TRBD1,once,TRBJ2-3,TRBV5-6,CASSWGTALDKGWDTQYF,TGTGCCAGCAGCTGGGGGACAGCGCTGGACAAGGGATGGGATACGCAGTATTTT
TRBD2,-,TRBJ2-3,TRBV3-1/TRBV3-2,CASSPYLAGNTDTQYF,TGTGCCAGCAGCCCGTATCTAGCGGGGAACACAGATACGCAGTATTTT
-,-,TRBJ1-5,TRBV6-5,CASRWGGPGNQPQHF,TGTGCCAGCAGATGGGGGGGACCTGGCAATCAGCCCCAGCATTTT
TRBD2,-,TRBJ2-3,TRBV18,CASRGLADTDTQYF,TGTGCCAGCCGAGGACTAGCGGACACAGATACGCAGTATTTT
TRBD2,-,TRBJ2-3,TRBV4-2,CASSHQFREGGAADTQYF,TGTGCCAGCAGCCACCAATTCCGGGAGGGGGGCGCGGCAGATACGCAGTATTTT
TRBD1,few,TRBJ1-5,TRBV5-1,CASSLQGPNQPQHF,TGCGCCAGCAGCTTACAGGGGCCCAATCAGCCCCAGCATTTT
-,-,TRBJ2-7,TRBV2,CASRIDRLNEQYF,TGTGCCAGCAGGATCGACAGGCTAAACGAGCAGTACTTC
-,-,TRBJ1-5,TRBV6-1,CASSEGTTPQHF,TGTGCCAGCAGTGAAGGGACAACCCCCCAGCATTTT
-,-,TRBJ1-1,TRBV7-9,CASNTGSLSNTEAFF,TGTGCCAGCAACACAGGGTCCCTATCAAACACTGAAGCTTTCTTT
TRBD2,-,TRBJ2-3,TRBV28,CASSLGTSGTDTQYF,TGTGCCAGCAGTTTGGGCACTAGCGGCACAGATACGCAGTATTTT
-,-,TRBJ1-6,TRBV30,CAWSVEDMGNSPLHF,TGTGCCTGGAGTGTCGAGGACATGGGTAATTCACCCCTCCACTTT
-,-,TRBJ1-2,TRBV6-5,CARSSRGYTF,TGTGCCAGGTCTTCTCGTGGCTACACCTTC
TRBD1,-,TRBJ2-1,TRBV5-1,CASSSRTGDRANNEQFF,TGCGCCAGCAGCTCGCGAACGGGGGACAGGGCGAACAATGAGCAGTTCTTC
-,-,TRBJ2-2,TRBV5-1,CASSLVAGADTGELFF,TGCGCCAGCAGCTTGGTGGCAGGGGCGGACACCGGGGAGCTGTTTTTT
-,once,TRBJ1-5,TRBV28,CASSFPEGRGYSNQPQHF,TGTGCCAGCAGTTTTCCAGAGGGCAGGGGCTATAGCAATCAGCCCCAGCATTTT
TRBD2,-,TRBJ2-7,TRBV9,CASSVSGGASYEQYF,TGTGCCAGCAGCGTTAGCGGGGGGGCCTCCTACGAGCAGTACTTC
TRBD1,-,TRBJ2-7,TRBV5-1,CASSLTGENRDEQYF,TGCGCCAGCAGCTTAACAGGGGAGAATCGGGACGAGCAGTACTTC
-,-,TRBJ2-2,TRBV30,CAWSVDFITGELFF,TGTGCCTGGAGTGTGGACTTCATCACCGGGGAGCTGTTTTTT
TRBD1,-,TRBJ1-6,TRBV9,CASSVGGTGNSPLHF,TGTGCCAGCAGCGTAGGTGGGACAGGGAATTCACCCCTCCACTTT
TRBD1,-,TRBJ1-3,TRBV10-3,CAISFTGGIGNTIYF,TGTGCCATCAGCTTTACAGGGGGAATTGGAAACACCATATATTTT
-,-,TRBJ2-2,TRBV28,CASSLSGAGELFF,TGTGCCAGCAGTTTATCGGGGGCCGGGGAGCTGTTTTTT
TRBD1,-,TRBJ1-2,TRBV14,CASSLKTGVVGYGYTF,TGTGCCAGCAGCCTTAAAACAGGGGTCGTCGGCTATGGCTACACCTTC
-,-,TRBJ2-5,TRBV5-6,CASSFSREAGETQYF,TGTGCCAGCAGCTTTTCCCGAGAGGCTGGGGAGACCCAGTACTTC
-,many,TRBJ2-1,TRBV5-6,CASSLLFRVADNEQFF,TGTGCCAGCAGCTTGCTATTCAGGGTGGCGGACAATGAGCAGTTCTTC
-,-,TRBJ2-2,TRBV11-2,CATEETNTGELFF,TGTGCCACCGAGGAAACGAACACCGGGGAGCTGTTTTTT
-,-,TRBJ2-3,TRBV5-1,CASSNEGDTQYF,TGCGCCAGCAGCAACGAGGGAGATACGCAGTATTTT
TRBD1,-,TRBJ1-1,TRBV30,CAWSKAGGTEAFF,TGTGCCTGGAGTAAGGCAGGGGGGACTGAAGCTTTCTTT
TRBD1,-,TRBJ2-6,TRBV28,CASSLSGTGASGANVLTF,TGTGCCAGCAGCCTCTCCGGGACAGGGGCCTCTGGGGCCAACGTCCTGACTTTC
-,-,TRBJ1-1,TRBV19,CATWRGRGETEAFF,TGTGCCACCTGGCGGGGGCGCGGGGAGACTGAAGCTTTCTTT
-,once,TRBJ1-1,TRBV28,CASSYGQVNTEAFF,TGTGCCAGCAGTTACGGACAAGTGAACACTGAAGCTTTCTTT
TRBD2,-,TRBJ2-1,TRBV4-1,CASSQDLIAGGVYEQFF,TGCGCCAGCAGCCAAGATTTAATAGCGGGGGGGGTATATGAGCAGTTCTTC
-,-,TRBJ1-2,TRBV10-3,CAISTGYGYTF,TGTGCCATCAGTACAGGCTATGGCTACACCTTC
-,-,TRBJ1-4,TRBV7-2,CASSLEPRFISSNEKLFF,TGTGCCAGCAGCTTAGAGCCCCGTTTCATATCTTCTAATGAAAAACTGTTTTTT
-,few,TRBJ1-1,TRBV11-2,CASSALPLMSTEAFF,TGTGCCAGCAGCGCACTCCCCCTAATGTCTACTGAAGCTTTCTTT
-,-,TRBJ2-3,TRBV24-1,CATSDPGEVLADTQYF,TGTGCCACCAGTGATCCTGGGGAGGTCTTAGCAGATACGCAGTATTTT
-,-,TRBJ2-2,TRBV11-2,CASSLVRSYGELFF,TGTGCCAGCAGCTTAGTCCGTAGCTACGGGGAGCTGTTTTTT
TRBD1,-,TRBJ2-7,TRBV10-3,CAISDRTGGETYEQYF,TGTGCCATCAGTGACCGGACAGGGGGCGAGACCTACGAGCAGTACTTC
-,-,TRBJ2-5,TRBV3-1/TRBV3-2,CASSQLTPTETQYF,TGTGCCAGCAGCCAACTCACACCCACAGAGACCCAGTACTTC
TRBD1,-,TRBJ1-6,TRBV2,CASSEGQGCSPLHF,TGTGCCAGCAGTGAGGGACAGGGGTGTTCACCCCTCCACTTT
TRBD1,-,TRBJ2-1,TRBV5-1,CASRSTGGSVNEQFF,TGCGCCAGCAGGTCGACAGGGGGCTCGGTGAATGAGCAGTTCTTC